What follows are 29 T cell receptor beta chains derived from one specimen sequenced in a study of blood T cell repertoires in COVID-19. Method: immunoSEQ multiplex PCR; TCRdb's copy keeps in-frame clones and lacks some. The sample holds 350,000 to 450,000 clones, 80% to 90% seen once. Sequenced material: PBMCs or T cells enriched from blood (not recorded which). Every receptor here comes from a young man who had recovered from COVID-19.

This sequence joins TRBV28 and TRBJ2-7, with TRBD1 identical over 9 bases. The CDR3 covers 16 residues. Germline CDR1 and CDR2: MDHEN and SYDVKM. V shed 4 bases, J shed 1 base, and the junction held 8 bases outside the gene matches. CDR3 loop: CASSSMGQGISYEQYF. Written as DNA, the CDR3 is TGTGCCAGCAGTTCGATGGGACAGGGAATATCCTACGAGCAGTACTTC. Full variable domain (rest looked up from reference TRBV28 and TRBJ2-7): DVKVTQSSRYLVKRTGEKVFLECVQDMDHENMFWYRQDPGLGLRLIYFSYDVKMKEKGDIPEGYSVSREKKERFSLILESASTNQTSMYLCASSSMGQGISYEQYFGPGTRLTVT.

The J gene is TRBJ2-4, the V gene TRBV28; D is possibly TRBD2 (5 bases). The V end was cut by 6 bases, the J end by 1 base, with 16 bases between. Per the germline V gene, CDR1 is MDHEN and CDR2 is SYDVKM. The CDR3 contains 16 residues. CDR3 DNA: TGTGCCAGCAGCCGACCCGGGGTTGTGGCCAAAAACATTCAGTACTTC. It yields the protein CASSRPGVVAKNIQYF.

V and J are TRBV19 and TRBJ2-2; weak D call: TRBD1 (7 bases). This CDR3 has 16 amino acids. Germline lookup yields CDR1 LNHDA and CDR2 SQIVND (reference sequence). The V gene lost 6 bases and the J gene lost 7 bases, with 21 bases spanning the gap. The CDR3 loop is CASSPRGSGVLGELFF. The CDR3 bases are TGTGCCAGTAGCCCCAGGGGGTCGGGGGTTCTCGGGGAGCTGTTTTTT. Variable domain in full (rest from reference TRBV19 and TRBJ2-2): DGGITQSPKYLFRKEGQNVTLSCEQNLNHDAMYWYRQDPGQGLRLIYYSQIVNDFQKGDIAEGYSVSREKKESFPLTVTSAQKNPTAFYLCASSPRGSGVLGELFFGEGSRLTVL.

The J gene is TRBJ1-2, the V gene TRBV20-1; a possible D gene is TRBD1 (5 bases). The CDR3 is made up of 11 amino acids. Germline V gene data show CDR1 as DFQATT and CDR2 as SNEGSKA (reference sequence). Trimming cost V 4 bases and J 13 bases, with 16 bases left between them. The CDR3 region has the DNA TGCAGTGCTATTGGAGGCGGCGGGGGCACCTTC. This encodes CSAIGGGGGTF.

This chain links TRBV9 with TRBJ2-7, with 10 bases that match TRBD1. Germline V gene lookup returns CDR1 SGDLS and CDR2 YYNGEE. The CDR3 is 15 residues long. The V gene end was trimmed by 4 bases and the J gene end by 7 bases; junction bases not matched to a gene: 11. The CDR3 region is CASSPQTGGSWEQYF. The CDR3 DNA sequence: TGTGCCAGCAGCCCCCAGACAGGGGGCTCGTGGGAGCAGTACTTC.

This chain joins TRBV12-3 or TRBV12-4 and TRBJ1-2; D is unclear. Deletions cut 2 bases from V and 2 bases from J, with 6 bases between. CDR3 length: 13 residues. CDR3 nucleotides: TGTGCCAGCAGTTTAAACAGCAACTATGGCTACACCTTC. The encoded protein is CASSLNSNYGYTF.

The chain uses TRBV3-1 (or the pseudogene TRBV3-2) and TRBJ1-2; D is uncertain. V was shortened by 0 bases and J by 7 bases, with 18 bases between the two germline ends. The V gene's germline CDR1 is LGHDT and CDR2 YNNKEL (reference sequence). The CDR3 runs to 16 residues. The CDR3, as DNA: TGTGCCAGCAGCCAAGATATGACAAACATCCGGGGTGGCTACACCTTC. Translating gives CASSQDMTNIRGGYTF.

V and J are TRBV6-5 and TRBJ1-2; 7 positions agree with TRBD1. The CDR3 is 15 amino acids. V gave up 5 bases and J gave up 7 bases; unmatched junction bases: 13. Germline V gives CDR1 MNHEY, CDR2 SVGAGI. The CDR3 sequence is CASSRAGTVATGYTF. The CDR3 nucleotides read TGTGCCAGCAGTCGAGCCGGGACAGTGGCGACTGGCTACACCTTC.

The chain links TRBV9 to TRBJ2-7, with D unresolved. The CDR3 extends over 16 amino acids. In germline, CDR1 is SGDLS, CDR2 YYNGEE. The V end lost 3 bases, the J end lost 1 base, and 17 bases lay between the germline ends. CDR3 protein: CASSAEGYTGSYEQYF. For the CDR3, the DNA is TGTGCCAGCAGCGCCGAAGGCTACACCGGGTCCTACGAGCAGTACTTC.

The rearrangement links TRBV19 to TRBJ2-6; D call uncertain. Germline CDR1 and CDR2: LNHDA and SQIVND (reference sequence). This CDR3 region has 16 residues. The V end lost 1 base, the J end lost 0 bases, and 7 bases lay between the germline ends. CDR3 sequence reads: CASSIVFGSGANVLTF. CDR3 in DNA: TGTGCCAGTAGTATAGTATTCGGCTCTGGGGCCAACGTCCTGACTTTC.

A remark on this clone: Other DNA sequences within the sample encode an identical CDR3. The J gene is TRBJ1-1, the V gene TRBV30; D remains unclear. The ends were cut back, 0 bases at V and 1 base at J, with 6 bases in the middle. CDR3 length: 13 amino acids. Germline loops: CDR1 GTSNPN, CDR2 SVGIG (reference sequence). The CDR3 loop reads CAWSVQENTEAFF. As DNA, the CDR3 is TGTGCCTGGAGTGTCCAGGAGAACACTGAAGCTTTCTTT. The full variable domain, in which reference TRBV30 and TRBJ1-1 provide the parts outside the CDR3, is SQTIHQWPATLVQPVGSPLSLECTVEGTSNPNLYWYRQAAGRGLQLLFYSVGIGQISSEVPQNLSASRPQDRQFILSSKKLLLSDSGFYLCAWSVQENTEAFFGQGTRLTVV.

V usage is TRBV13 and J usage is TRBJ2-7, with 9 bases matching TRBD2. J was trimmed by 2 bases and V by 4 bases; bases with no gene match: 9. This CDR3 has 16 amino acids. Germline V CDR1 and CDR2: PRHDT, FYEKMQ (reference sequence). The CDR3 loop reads CASSYRGLAGTYEQYF. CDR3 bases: TGTGCCAGCAGCTATAGAGGCCTAGCGGGGACCTACGAGCAGTACTTC. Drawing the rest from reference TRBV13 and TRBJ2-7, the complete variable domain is AAGVIQSPRHLIKEKRETATLKCYPIPRHDTVYWYQQGPGQDPQFLISFYEKMQSDKGSIPDRFSAQQFSDYHSELNMSSLELGDSALYFCASSYRGLAGTYEQYFGPGTRLTVT.

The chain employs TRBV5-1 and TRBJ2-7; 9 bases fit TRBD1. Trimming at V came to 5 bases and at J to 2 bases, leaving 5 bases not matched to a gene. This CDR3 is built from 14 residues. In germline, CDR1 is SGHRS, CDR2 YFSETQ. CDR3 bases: TGCGCCAGCAGGGGACAGGGAACAACCTACGAGCAGTACTTC. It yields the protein CASRGQGTTYEQYF. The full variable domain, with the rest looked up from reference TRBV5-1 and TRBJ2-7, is KAGVTQTPRYLIKTRGQQVTLSCSPISGHRSVSWYQQTPGQGLQFLFEYFSETQRNKGNFPGRFSGRQFSNSRSEMNVSTLELGDSALYLCASRGQGTTYEQYFGPGTRLTVT.

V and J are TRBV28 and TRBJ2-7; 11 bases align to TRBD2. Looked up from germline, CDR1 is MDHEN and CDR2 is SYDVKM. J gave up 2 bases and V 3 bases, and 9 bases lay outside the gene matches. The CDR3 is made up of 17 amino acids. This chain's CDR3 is CASSLGLAGGSAYEQYF. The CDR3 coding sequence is TGTGCCAGCAGTTTGGGGCTAGCGGGAGGATCGGCCTACGAGCAGTACTTC.

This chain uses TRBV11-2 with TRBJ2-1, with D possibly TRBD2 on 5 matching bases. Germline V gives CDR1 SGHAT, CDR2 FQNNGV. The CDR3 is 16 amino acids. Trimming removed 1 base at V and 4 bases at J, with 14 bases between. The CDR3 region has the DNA TGTGCCAGCAGCTTAGGTGGGAGCCACACTTACAATGAGCAGTTCTTC. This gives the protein CASSLGGSHTYNEQFF. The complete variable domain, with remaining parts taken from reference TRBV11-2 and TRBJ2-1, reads EAGVAQSPRYKIIEKRQSVAFWCNPISGHATLYWYQQILGQGPKLLIQFQNNGVVDDSQLPKDRFSAERLKGVDSTLKIQPAKLEDSAVYLCASSLGGSHTYNEQFFGPGTRLTVL.

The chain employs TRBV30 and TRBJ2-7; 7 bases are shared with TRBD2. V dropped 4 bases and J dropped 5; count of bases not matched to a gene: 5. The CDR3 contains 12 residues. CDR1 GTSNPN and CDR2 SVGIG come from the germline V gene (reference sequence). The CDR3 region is CAWNAGVNEQYF. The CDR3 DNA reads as TGTGCCTGGAACGCGGGAGTGAACGAGCAGTACTTC. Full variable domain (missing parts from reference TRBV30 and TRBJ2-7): SQTIHQWPATLVQPVGSPLSLECTVEGTSNPNLYWYRQAAGRGLQLLFYSVGIGQISSEVPQNLSASRPQDRQFILSSKKLLLSDSGFYLCAWNAGVNEQYFGPGTRLTVT.

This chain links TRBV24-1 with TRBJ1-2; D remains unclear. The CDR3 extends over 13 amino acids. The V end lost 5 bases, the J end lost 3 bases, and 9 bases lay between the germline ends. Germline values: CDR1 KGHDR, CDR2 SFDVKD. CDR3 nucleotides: TGTGCCACCAGTGTCGACGGAGACTATGGCTACACCTTC. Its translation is CATSVDGDYGYTF.

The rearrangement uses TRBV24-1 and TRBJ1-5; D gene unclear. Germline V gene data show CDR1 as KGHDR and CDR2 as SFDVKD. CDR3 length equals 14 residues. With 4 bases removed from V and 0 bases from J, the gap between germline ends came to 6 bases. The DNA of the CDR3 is TGTGCCACCAGTGAACACCTTAGCAATCAGCCCCAGCATTTT. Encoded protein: CATSEHLSNQPQHF.

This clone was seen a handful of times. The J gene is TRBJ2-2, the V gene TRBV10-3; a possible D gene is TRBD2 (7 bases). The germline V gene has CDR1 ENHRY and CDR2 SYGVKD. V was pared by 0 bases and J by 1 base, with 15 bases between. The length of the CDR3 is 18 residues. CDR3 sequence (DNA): TGTGCCATCAGTGAGTCGACAGGAGCGGGACGGAACACCGGGGAGCTGTTTTTT. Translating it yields CAISESTGAGRNTGELFF.

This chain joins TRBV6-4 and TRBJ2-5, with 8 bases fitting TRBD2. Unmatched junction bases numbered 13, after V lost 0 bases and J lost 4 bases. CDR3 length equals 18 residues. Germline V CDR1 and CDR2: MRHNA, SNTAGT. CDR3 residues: CASSDSKPGGPDGETQYF. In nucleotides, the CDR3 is TGTGCCAGCAGTGACTCGAAGCCGGGAGGGCCGGATGGAGAGACCCAGTACTTC.

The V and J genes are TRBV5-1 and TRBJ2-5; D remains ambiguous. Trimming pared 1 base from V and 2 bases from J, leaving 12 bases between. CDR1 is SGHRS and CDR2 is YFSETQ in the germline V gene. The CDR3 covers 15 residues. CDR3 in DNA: TGCGCCAGCAGCTTGTACTTTGTACAGCAAGAGACCCAGTACTTC. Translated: CASSLYFVQQETQYF.

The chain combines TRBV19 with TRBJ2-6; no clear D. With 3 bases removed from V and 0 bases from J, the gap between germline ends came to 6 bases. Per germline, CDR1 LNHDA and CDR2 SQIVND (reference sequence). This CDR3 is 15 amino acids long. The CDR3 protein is CASSITGSGANVLTF. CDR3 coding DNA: TGTGCCAGTAGTATCACTGGCTCTGGGGCCAACGTCCTGACTTTC. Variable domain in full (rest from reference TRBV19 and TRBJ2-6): DGGITQSPKYLFRKEGQNVTLSCEQNLNHDAMYWYRQDPGQGLRLIYYSQIVNDFQKGDIAEGYSVSREKKESFPLTVTSAQKNPTAFYLCASSITGSGANVLTFGAGSRLTVL.

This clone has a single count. For the CDR3, the DNA is TGTGCCAGCAGTCTAAGGACTACCGATAACTATGGCTACACCTTC. Protein sequence: CASSLRTTDNYGYTF. V gene TRBV3-1 (or the pseudogene TRBV3-2) combines with J gene TRBJ1-2; D remains ambiguous. The ends were cut back, 6 bases at V and 1 base at J, with 15 bases in the middle. The CDR3 spans 15 residues. The germline CDR1 and CDR2 sequences are LGHDT and YNNKEL (reference sequence).

CDR3 region: CASKEQGASYNEQFF. The CDR3 bases are TGCGCCAGCAAAGAACAGGGGGCCTCCTACAATGAGCAGTTCTTC. The chain employs TRBV4-1 and TRBJ2-1; 9 positions agree with TRBD1. V lost 7 bases and J lost 0; bases outside the gene matches: 4. This CDR3 has 15 amino acids. Germline CDR1 is MGHRA and CDR2 is YSYEKL.

The DNA of the CDR3 is TGTGCCAGCAGCACGGGACAGTTAAATGAAAAACTGTTTTTT. Translated: CASSTGQLNEKLFF. The chain combines TRBV28 with TRBJ1-4; TRBD1 matches at 7 bases. The CDR3 has 14 amino acids. Trimming at V came to 6 bases and at J to 5 bases, leaving 6 bases not matched to a gene. CDR1 and CDR2 from the germline V gene are MDHEN and SYDVKM.

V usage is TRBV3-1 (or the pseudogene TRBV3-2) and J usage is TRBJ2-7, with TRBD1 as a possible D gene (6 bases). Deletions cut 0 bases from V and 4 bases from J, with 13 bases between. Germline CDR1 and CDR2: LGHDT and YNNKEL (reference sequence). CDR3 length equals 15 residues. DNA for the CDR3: TGTGCCAGCAGCCAAGATCACAGGGTTGCGTACGAGCAGTACTTC. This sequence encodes CASSQDHRVAYEQYF.

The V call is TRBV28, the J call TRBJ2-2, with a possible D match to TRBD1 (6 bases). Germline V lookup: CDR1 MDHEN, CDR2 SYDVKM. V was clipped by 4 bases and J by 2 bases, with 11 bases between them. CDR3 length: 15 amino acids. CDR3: CASSSGDTNTGELFF. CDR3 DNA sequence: TGTGCCAGCAGTTCAGGGGACACCAACACCGGGGAGCTGTTTTTT. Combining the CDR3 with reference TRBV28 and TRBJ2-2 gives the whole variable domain DVKVTQSSRYLVKRTGEKVFLECVQDMDHENMFWYRQDPGLGLRLIYFSYDVKMKEKGDIPEGYSVSREKKERFSLILESASTNQTSMYLCASSSGDTNTGELFFGEGSRLTVL.

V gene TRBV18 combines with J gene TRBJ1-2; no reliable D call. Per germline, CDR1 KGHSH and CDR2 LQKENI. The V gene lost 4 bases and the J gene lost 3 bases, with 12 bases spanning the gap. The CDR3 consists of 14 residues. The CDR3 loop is CASSHAAADYGYTF. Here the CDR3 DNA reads TGTGCCAGCTCACACGCCGCCGCGGACTATGGCTACACCTTC.

The CDR3 bases are TGTGCCAGCAGTTTATCGTCGGGGGGCTATTACTATGGCTACACCTTC. It is translated as CASSLSSGGYYYGYTF. The gene calls are TRBV27 and TRBJ1-2, with a weak D call TRBD1 (6 bases). V was clipped by 0 bases and J by 3 bases, with 14 bases between them. The CDR3 sequence is 16 residues long. Germline V CDR1 and CDR2: MNHEY, SMNVEV (reference sequence).